This is a list of T cell receptor beta chains from one sample in a study of cytomegalovirus exposure and HLA in healthy donors. TCRdb's table, derived via immunoSEQ multiplex PCR, lists solely in-frame clones and lacks some. The sample records more than 95,000 clones, roughly nine tenths being singletons. Sequencing was carried out using PBMCs. These receptors originate from a young woman in good health and CMV-seropositive. CDR3s include the opening cysteine and the closing phenylalanine or tryptophan. A D gene is named only where the DNA matches it firmly. Clone size is shown for a subset of rows, as once, few, many or a class of expanded clone.

d_call j_call clone_size v_call cdr3_nt cdr3_aa
NA TRBJ1-2 NA TRBV6-1 TGTGCCAGCAGTGAAGCTATCGACGGGGCTAACTATGGCTACACCTTC CASSEAIDGANYGYTF
NA TRBJ1-1 NA TRBV5-4 TGTGCCAGCAGCTTGGGGGGGCATCGCACTGAAGCTTTCTTT CASSLGGHRTEAFF
NA TRBJ1-1 NA TRBV28 TGTGCCAGCACCCCCACCGGTCTCGCTGAAGCTTTCTTT CASTPTGLAEAFF
NA TRBJ1-1 NA TRBV2 TGTGCCAGCAGTGAACAGAACACTGAAGCTTTCTTT CASSEQNTEAFF
TRBD2 TRBJ2-3 once TRBV2 TGTGCCAGCAGTGATTATTGGGCTAGCGGGAGGGATACGCAGTATTTT CASSDYWASGRDTQYF
NA TRBJ2-1 NA TRBV27 TGTGCCAGCAGTTTATACCCCAGCTACAATGAGCAGTTCTTC CASSLYPSYNEQFF
NA TRBJ1-5 NA TRBV30 TGTGCCTGGACGACAGGCAATCAGCCCCAGCATTTT CAWTTGNQPQHF
TRBD1 TRBJ1-1 few TRBV6-4 TGTGCCAGCAGTGAGACTCCCAACAGGGGGAACACTGAAGCTTTCTTT CASSETPNRGNTEAFF
NA TRBJ2-7 NA TRBV2 TGTGCCAGCAGTGTACTCGAGCAGTACTTC CASSVLEQYF
NA TRBJ2-7 NA TRBV11-2 TGTGCCAGCAGCTTACCTACCTACGAGCAGTACTTC CASSLPTYEQYF
TRBD1 TRBJ1-4 NA TRBV27 TGTGCCAGCAGTCCCAGGGGGCGGGAAGAAAAACTGTTTTTT CASSPRGREEKLFF
NA TRBJ1-2 NA TRBV23-1 TGCGCCAGCAGTCATCCCCTCTTCCAGGACAGCTATGGCTACACCTTC CASSHPLFQDSYGYTF
TRBD1 TRBJ2-7 NA TRBV5-8 TGTGCCAGCAGCCCAACCGGGACAGGGAACTACGAGCAGTACTTC CASSPTGTGNYEQYF
TRBD1 TRBJ2-3 NA TRBV7-9 TGTGCCAGCAGCCCGACAGGGAGCACGCAGTATTTT CASSPTGSTQYF
NA TRBJ2-5 NA TRBV7-9 TGTGCCAGCAGCCCGCTATTTGTGGAGCAAGAGACCCAGTACTTC CASSPLFVEQETQYF
NA TRBJ1-1 NA TRBV6-1 TGTGCCAGCAGTGAGACAGAGCCCCCCGAAGCTTTCTTT CASSETEPPEAFF
TRBD1 TRBJ2-5 NA TRBV7-9 TGTGCCAGCAGAGGGACAGGGACCCCCCAAGAGACCCAGTACTTC CASRGTGTPQETQYF
NA TRBJ2-3 once TRBV14 TGTGCCAGCAGCCAGATACCGGGACTGGGGACAGATACGCAGTATTTT CASSQIPGLGTDTQYF
TRBD2 TRBJ2-7 NA TRBV10-3 TGTGCCATCAGTGAGTCAGCGGGAGGAATGGGTAGCCCCTACGAGCAGTACTTC CAISESAGGMGSPYEQYF
NA TRBJ1-1 NA TRBV30 TGTGCCTGGAGTGTAACTCCTATGAACACTGAAGCTTTCTTT CAWSVTPMNTEAFF
NA TRBJ2-1 NA TRBV5-1 TGCGCCAGCTGCGAGGGCCCCCCGTCGGACAATGAGCAGTTCTTC CASCEGPPSDNEQFF
TRBD1 TRBJ2-7 NA TRBV18 TGTGCCAGCTCACCACCGGGACAGGGAGGCGACGAGCAGTACTTC CASSPPGQGGDEQYF
TRBD1 TRBJ2-3 NA TRBV5-5 TGTGCCAGCAGCTCGGGACAGAGCACAGATACGCAGTATTTT CASSSGQSTDTQYF
TRBD1 TRBJ2-2 NA TRBV29-1 TGCAGCGTCCGGACAGGTCGTGGAACCGGGGAGCTGTTTTTT CSVRTGRGTGELFF
NA TRBJ1-1 once TRBV2 TGTGCCAGCACCCCCTGGGGCAGGGGGAACACTGAAGCTTTCTTT CASTPWGRGNTEAFF
TRBD1 TRBJ1-2 few TRBV5-1 TGCGCCAGCAGCCCCGGACAGGGCTATGGCTACACCTTC CASSPGQGYGYTF
NA TRBJ2-7 NA TRBV28 TGTGCCAGCAGTGCTCCGGGGCGGGGCCGTTCCTACGAGCAGTACTTC CASSAPGRGRSYEQYF
NA TRBJ2-2 NA TRBV28 TGTGCCAGCAAGGCAGGGGGGACCGGGGAGCTGTTTTTT CASKAGGTGELFF